This TCR beta chain was recorded in a study of blood T cell repertoires in COVID-19. Losses at the gene ends were 0 bases for V and 3 bases for J; bases not matched to a gene: 9. There are 19 residues in the CDR3. CDR1 and CDR2 from the germline V gene are SGHNT and YENEEA. The study recruited people aged about 18 to 89 years across approximately 24 US areas. This table comes from immunoSEQ multiplex PCR, and its TCRdb copy is limited to in-frame clones, with some not included. The sample has over 200,000 clones; approximately 82% are singletons. The sequenced material came from PBMCs or T cells enriched from blood (not recorded which). The TCR originated in a man between 35 and 55 years old who had recovered from COVID-19. The chain is built from TRBV11-3 and TRBJ1-5, with 12 bases identical to TRBD1. CDR3 in DNA: TGTGCCAGCAGCTTAGACTTCCGGGACAGGGGGCGATCCAATCAGCCCCAGCATTTT. Encoded protein: CASSLDFRDRGRSNQPQHF.